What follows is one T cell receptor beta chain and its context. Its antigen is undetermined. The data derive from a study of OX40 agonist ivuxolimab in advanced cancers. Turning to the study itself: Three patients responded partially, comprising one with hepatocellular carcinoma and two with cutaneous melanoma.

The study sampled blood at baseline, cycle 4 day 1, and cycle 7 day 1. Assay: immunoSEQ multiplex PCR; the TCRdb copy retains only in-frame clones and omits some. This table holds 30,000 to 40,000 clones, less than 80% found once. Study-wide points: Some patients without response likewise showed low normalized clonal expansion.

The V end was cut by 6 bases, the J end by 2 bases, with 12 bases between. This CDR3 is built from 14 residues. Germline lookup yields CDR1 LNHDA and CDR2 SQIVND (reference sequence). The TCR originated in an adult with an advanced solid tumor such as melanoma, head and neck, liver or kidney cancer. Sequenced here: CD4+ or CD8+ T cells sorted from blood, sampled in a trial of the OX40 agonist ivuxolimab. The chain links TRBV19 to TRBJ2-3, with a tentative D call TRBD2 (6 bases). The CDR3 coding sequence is TGTGCCAGTAGAGTCTGGAGGGACACAGATACGCAGTATTTT. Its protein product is CASRVWRDTDTQYF.